This TCR beta chain was captured in a study of blood T cells in healthy people across ages. Then a second PCR, running about 6 to 12 cycles, was carried out with a sample-barcoded 5' primer and a J-beta primer mix. TCRdb reanalysed the 5' RACE reads using MiXCR and keeps one entry per CDR3 protein. This sample has hundreds of thousands of distinct CDR3 sequences, with 49% found just once. The receptor was derived from a woman aged 55-75 years in good health. The sequencing input was blood.

CDR3 in amino acids: CASSPGLEADTQYF. Here the CDR3 DNA reads TGTGCCAGCAGCCCAGGACTAGAAGCAGATACGCAGTATTTT. The chain combines TRBV11-2 with TRBJ2-3; the match to TRBD2 covers 7 bases. Germline-derived CDR1 and CDR2 are SGHAT and FQNNGV. The J segment lost 4 bases and the V segment lost 5 bases, leaving 6 bases of the junction unmatched. There are 14 residues in the CDR3.